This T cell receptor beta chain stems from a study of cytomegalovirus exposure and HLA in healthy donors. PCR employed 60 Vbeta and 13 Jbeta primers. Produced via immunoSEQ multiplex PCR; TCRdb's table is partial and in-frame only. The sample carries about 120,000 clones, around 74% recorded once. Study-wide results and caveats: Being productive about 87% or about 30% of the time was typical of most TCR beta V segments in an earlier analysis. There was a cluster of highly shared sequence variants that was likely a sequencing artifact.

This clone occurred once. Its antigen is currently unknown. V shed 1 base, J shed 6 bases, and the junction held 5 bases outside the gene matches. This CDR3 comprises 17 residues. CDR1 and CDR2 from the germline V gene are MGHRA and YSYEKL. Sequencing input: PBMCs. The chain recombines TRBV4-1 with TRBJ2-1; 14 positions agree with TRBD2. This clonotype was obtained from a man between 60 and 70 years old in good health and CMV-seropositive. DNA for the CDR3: TGCGCCAGCAGCCAAGTCCTAGGGACTAGCGGGAGCAATGAGCAGTTCTTC. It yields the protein CASSQVLGTSGSNEQFF.